What follows are 14 T cell receptor beta chains derived from one specimen sequenced in a study of TIL therapy for anti-PD-1-resistant metastatic lung cancer. Time point here: pre-treatment sample, taken before nivolumab and TIL therapy. This was the immunoSEQ v3 assay. Some clones are missing from TCRdb's copy, which holds only in-frame ones; the method was immunoSEQ multiplex PCR. The table shows roughly 20,000 clones, with 83% occurring only once. Specimen: blood, collected at baseline. These receptor sequences come from a person between 25 and 79 years old with non-small cell lung cancer.

The chain couples TRBV25-1 to TRBJ1-5; TRBD1 might be the D (6 bases). The ends were cut back, 5 bases at V and 2 bases at J, with 7 bases in the middle. Looked up from germline, CDR1 is MGHDK and CDR2 is SYGVNS. The CDR3 runs to 13 residues. In DNA form, the CDR3 reads TGTGCCAGCAGTCCAGGGGGCAATCAGCCCCAGCATTTT. It translates to CASSPGGNQPQHF.

This chain links TRBV6-6 with TRBJ1-1, with D possibly TRBD1 on 5 matching bases. Per the germline V gene, CDR1 is MNHNY and CDR2 is SVGAGI (reference sequence). This CDR3 is built from 12 residues. The V gene lost 8 bases and the J gene lost 3 bases, with 10 bases spanning the gap. CDR3 protein: CASQEGHTEAFF. The CDR3 DNA is TGTGCCAGCCAGGAGGGGCACACTGAAGCTTTCTTT.

The chain recombines TRBV2 with TRBJ2-1; 8 nucleotides match TRBD2. The CDR3 runs 17 residues. Germline V lookup: CDR1 SNHLY, CDR2 FYNNEI. V lost 1 base and J lost 1; bases outside the gene matches: 6. This chain's CDR3 is CASSEGTASGSYNEQFF. DNA for the CDR3: TGTGCCAGCAGTGAAGGGACGGCTAGCGGGTCCTACAATGAGCAGTTCTTC.

This chain links TRBV29-1 with TRBJ1-1; D possibly corresponds to TRBD1 (6 bases). The V gene's germline CDR1 is SQVTM and CDR2 ANQGSEA. The ends were cut back, 2 bases at V and 4 bases at J, with 8 bases in the middle. The CDR3 consists of 12 residues. CDR3 nucleotides: TGCAGCGTTGAAAGAGGGGGCACTGAAGCTTTCTTT. Amino acids: CSVERGGTEAFF.

The V and J genes are TRBV15 and TRBJ2-3; possible D gene TRBD1, 6 bases. V was clipped by 2 bases and J by 6 bases, with 6 bases between them. CDR3 length: 12 amino acids. Germline V gives CDR1 LNHNV, CDR2 YYDKDF (reference sequence). The CDR3 coding sequence is TGTGCCACCAGCAGACAGGGGGATACGCAGTATTTT. It translates to CATSRQGDTQYF. Full variable domain (outside the CDR3, taken from reference TRBV15 and TRBJ2-3): DAMVIQNPRYQVTQFGKPVTLSCSQTLNHNVMYWYQQKSSQAPKLLFHYYDKDFNNEADTPDNFQSRRPNTSFCFLDIRSPGLGDTAMYLCATSRQGDTQYFGPGTRLTVL.

The chain recombines TRBV28 with TRBJ2-4; D possibly corresponds to TRBD2 (6 bases). Trimming pared 5 bases from V and 2 bases from J, leaving 19 bases between. CDR3 length equals 17 residues. Germline loops: CDR1 MDHEN, CDR2 SYDVKM. The CDR3 sequence: CASSPLGSGPTKNIQYF. In nucleotides, the CDR3 is TGTGCCAGCAGTCCCCTTGGGAGCGGGCCCACCAAAAACATTCAGTACTTC.

The genes are TRBV7-2 and TRBJ2-3, with 13 bases lining up with TRBD2. Germline CDR1 is SGHTA and CDR2 is FQGNSA. Losses at the gene ends were 4 bases for V and 4 bases for J; bases not matched to a gene: 5. The CDR3 loop spans 16 amino acids. The CDR3 sequence: CASSSEGLAGSDTQYF. Written as DNA, the CDR3 is TGTGCCAGCAGCTCGGAGGGACTAGCGGGATCAGATACGCAGTATTTT.

The J gene is TRBJ1-1, the V gene TRBV5-4; D is uncertain. There are 13 residues in the CDR3. Looked up from germline, CDR1 is SGHNT and CDR2 is YYREEE (reference sequence). V shed 4 bases and J shed 4 bases, with 11 bases lying between them. Written as DNA, the CDR3 is TGTGCCAGCAGCCCAATTCCGAGCACTGAAGCTTTCTTT. Protein: CASSPIPSTEAFF.

The chain is built from TRBV7-2 and TRBJ1-2; unclear D gene. The CDR3 loop spans 13 amino acids. V was shortened by 1 base and J by 4 bases, with 7 bases between the two germline ends. Per the germline V gene, CDR1 is SGHTA and CDR2 is FQGNSA. For the CDR3, the DNA is TGTGCCAGCAGCTTAGGGGCAGGCTATGGCTACACCTTC. This gives the protein CASSLGAGYGYTF.

The J gene is TRBJ2-1, the V gene TRBV10-3, with D perhaps matching TRBD2 (5 bases). Per the germline V gene, CDR1 is ENHRY and CDR2 is SYGVKD. V was cut by 8 bases and J by 4 bases, with 12 bases left in between. The length of the CDR3 is 13 residues. Written as DNA, the CDR3 is TGTGCCATCGCGACTATGGGGTACAATGAGCAGTTCTTC. Translated: CAIATMGYNEQFF.

The chain combines TRBV11-2 with TRBJ2-5; TRBD2 aligns across 7 bases. This CDR3 is built from 17 residues. Germline CDR1 SGHAT, CDR2 FQNNGV. Unmatched junction bases numbered 15, after V lost 4 bases and J lost 4 bases. Here the CDR3 reads CASSYGRLQGGRETQYF. Here the CDR3 DNA reads TGTGCCAGCAGCTATGGACGATTGCAGGGAGGGAGAGAGACCCAGTACTTC. The full variable domain, its missing parts supplied by reference TRBV11-2 and TRBJ2-5, is EAGVAQSPRYKIIEKRQSVAFWCNPISGHATLYWYQQILGQGPKLLIQFQNNGVVDDSQLPKDRFSAERLKGVDSTLKIQPAKLEDSAVYLCASSYGRLQGGRETQYFGPGTRLLVL.

In its sample, this clone was seen once. The CDR3 coding sequence is TGTGCCAGCAGCTTTGGACGGCCGAACACTGAAGCTTTCTTT. Its translation is CASSFGRPNTEAFF. The genes are TRBV5-6 and TRBJ1-1, with D unresolved. Trimming stripped 2 bases from V and 1 base from J, with 9 bases between. Per the germline V gene, CDR1 is SGHDT and CDR2 is YYEEEE. The CDR3 is 14 amino acids.

This chain joins TRBV5-1 and TRBJ1-4; D gene unclear. The V end lost 0 bases, the J end lost 7 bases, and 13 bases lay between the germline ends. In germline, CDR1 is SGHRS, CDR2 YFSETQ. This CDR3 is built from 15 residues. CDR3 bases: TGCGCCAGCAGCTTGGTACCGGAATCGGGTGAAAAACTGTTTTTT. Its protein is CASSLVPESGEKLFF. Supplemented by reference TRBV5-1 and TRBJ1-4, the full variable domain reads KAGVTQTPRYLIKTRGQQVTLSCSPISGHRSVSWYQQTPGQGLQFLFEYFSETQRNKGNFPGRFSGRQFSNSRSEMNVSTLELGDSALYLCASSLVPESGEKLFFGSGTQLSVL.

The J gene is TRBJ1-5, the V gene TRBV12-5; 11 bases fit TRBD1. CDR1 is LGHNT and CDR2 is FRNRAP in the germline V gene. This CDR3 has 21 residues. Germline trimming cut 3 bases from V and 1 base from J; bases unmatched to any gene: 17. CDR3 in amino acids: CASGFSPPTGTGGRSNQPQHF. The CDR3 nucleotides read TGTGCTAGTGGTTTTTCCCCTCCCACCGGGACAGGGGGGCGGAGCAATCAGCCCCAGCATTTT.